The present T cell receptor beta chain was sequenced within a study of T-cell memory formation after mild COVID-19. General study points: Chiefly within CM and EM were the contracting CD4+ clones; CD8+ ones were within EMRA.

To note about this clonotype: Antigen unknown.

MiXCR was run by TCRdb on the 5' RACE reads, yielding one entry per CDR3 protein. The data contain over 300,000 distinct CDR3 sequences, 20% to 25% of them singletons. CDR3 length: 15 amino acids. CDR1 SEHNR and CDR2 FQNEAQ come from the germline V gene (reference sequence). The germline V and J ends were trimmed by 9 bases and 0 bases, with 14 bases remaining between them. The chain uses TRBV7-9 and TRBJ2-2, with D uncertain. The sequencing sample was made of PBMCs or a T cell subset sorted from them (not recorded which). The clonotype was recovered from a man between 18 and 35 years old who had mild COVID-19 (a few samples of this study predate the infection). Cell type and time point are not known. The CDR3, as DNA: TGTGCCAGTCTTTTACACGCCGCGAACACCGGGGAGCTGTTTTTT. It translates to CASLLHAANTGELFF.